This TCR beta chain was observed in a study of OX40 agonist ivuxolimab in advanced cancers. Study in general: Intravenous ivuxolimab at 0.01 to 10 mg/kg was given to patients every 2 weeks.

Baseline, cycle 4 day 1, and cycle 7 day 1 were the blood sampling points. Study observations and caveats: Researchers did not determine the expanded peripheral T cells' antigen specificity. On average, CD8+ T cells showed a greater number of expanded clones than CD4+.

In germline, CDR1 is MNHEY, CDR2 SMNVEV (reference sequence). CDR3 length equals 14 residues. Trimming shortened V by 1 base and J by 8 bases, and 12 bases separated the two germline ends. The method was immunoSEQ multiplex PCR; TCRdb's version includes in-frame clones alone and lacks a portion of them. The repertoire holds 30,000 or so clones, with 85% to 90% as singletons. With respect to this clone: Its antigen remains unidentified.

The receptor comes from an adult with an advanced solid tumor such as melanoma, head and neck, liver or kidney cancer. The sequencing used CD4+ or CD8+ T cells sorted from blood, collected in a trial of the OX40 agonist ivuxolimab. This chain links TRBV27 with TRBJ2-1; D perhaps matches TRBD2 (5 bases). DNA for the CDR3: TGTGCCAGCAGTTTATGGTCGACCGGGGATGAGCAGTTCTTC. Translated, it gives CASSLWSTGDEQFF.